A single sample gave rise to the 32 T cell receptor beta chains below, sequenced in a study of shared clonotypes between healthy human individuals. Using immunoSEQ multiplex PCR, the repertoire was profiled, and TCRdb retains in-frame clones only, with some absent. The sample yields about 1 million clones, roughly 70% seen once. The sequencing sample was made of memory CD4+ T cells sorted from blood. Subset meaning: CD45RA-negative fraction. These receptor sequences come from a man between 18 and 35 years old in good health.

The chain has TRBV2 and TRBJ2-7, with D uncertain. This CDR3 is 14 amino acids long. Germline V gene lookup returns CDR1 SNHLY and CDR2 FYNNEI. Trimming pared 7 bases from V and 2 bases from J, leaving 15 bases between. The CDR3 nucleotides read TGTGCCAGCAACCCCTCATACAATACCTACGAGCAGTACTTC. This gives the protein CASNPSYNTYEQYF.

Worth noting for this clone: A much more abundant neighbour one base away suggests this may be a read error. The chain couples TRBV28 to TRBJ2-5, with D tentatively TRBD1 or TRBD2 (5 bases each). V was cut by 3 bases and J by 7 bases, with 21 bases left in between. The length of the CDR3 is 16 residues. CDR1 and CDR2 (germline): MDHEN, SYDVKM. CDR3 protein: CASSLASGVGVGTQYF. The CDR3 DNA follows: TGTGCCAGCAGTTTGGCCTCCGGGGTAGGGGTGGGGACCCAGTACTTC.

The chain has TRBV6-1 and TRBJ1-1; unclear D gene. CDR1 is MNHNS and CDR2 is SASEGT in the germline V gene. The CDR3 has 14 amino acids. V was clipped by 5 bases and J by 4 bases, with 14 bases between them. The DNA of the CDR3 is TGTGCCAGCAGTCAACGGAGAACTGGCACTGAAGCTTTCTTT. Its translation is CASSQRRTGTEAFF.

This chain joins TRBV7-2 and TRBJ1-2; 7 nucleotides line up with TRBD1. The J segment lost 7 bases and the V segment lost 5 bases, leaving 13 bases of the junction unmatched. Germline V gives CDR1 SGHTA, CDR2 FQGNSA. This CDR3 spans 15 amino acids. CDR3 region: CASSPIAIQGFGYTF. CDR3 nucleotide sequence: TGTGCCAGCAGCCCCATAGCGATACAGGGGTTTGGCTACACCTTC.

CDR3 protein: CASTGGASNQPQHF. DNA for the CDR3: TGTGCCAGCACCGGGGGGGCTAGCAATCAGCCCCAGCATTTT. The gene calls are TRBV7-8 and TRBJ1-5; possible D gene TRBD1, 6 bases. The CDR3 sequence is 14 residues long. In germline, CDR1 is SGHVS, CDR2 FQNEAQ. Trimming shortened V by 7 bases and J by 0 bases, and 10 bases separated the two germline ends.

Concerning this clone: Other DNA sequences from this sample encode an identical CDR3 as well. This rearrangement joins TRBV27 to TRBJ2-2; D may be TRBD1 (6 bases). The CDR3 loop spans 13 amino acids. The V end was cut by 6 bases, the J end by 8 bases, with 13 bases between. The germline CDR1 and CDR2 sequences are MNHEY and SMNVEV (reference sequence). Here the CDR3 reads CASRYRETGELFF. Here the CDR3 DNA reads TGTGCCAGCAGGTACAGGGAAACGGGGGAGCTGTTTTTT.

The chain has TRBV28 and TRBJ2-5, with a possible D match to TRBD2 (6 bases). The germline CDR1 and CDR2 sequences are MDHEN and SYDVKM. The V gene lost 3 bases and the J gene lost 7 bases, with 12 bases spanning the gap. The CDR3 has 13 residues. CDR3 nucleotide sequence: TGTGCCAGCAGTTTGGAGGGGTATCGGACCCAGTACTTC. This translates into CASSLEGYRTQYF.

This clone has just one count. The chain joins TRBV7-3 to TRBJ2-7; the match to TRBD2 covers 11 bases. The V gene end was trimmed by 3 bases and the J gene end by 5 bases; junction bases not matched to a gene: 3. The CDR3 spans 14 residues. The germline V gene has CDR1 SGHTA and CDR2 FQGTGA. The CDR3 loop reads CASSFVAGGHEQYF. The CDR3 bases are TGTGCCAGCAGCTTCGTAGCGGGAGGGCACGAGCAGTACTTC.

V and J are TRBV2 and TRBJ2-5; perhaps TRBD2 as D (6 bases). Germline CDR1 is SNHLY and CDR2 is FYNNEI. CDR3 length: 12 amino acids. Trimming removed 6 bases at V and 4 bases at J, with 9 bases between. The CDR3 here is CASREGIETQYF. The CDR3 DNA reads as TGTGCCAGCAGGGAGGGAATAGAGACCCAGTACTTC.

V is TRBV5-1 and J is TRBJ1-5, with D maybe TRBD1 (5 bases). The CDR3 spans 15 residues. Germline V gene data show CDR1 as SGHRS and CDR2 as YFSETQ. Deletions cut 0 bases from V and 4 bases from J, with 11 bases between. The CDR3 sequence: CASSLGGDRNQPQHF. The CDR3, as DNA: TGCGCCAGCAGCTTGGGAGGGGATCGTAATCAGCCCCAGCATTTT.

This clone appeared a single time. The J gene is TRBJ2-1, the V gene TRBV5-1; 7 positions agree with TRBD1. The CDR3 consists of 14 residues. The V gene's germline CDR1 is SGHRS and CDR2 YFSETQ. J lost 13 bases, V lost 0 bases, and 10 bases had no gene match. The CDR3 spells CASSLGQIRDRQFF. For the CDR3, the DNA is TGCGCCAGCAGCTTGGGCCAGATCCGGGACAGACAGTTCTTC.

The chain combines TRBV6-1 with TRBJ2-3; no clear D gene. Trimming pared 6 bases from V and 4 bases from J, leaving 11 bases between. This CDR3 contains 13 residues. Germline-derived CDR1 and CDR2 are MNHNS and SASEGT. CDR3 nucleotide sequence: TGTGCCAGCAGCGGCGGTCGGGCAGATACGCAGTATTTT. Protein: CASSGGRADTQYF.

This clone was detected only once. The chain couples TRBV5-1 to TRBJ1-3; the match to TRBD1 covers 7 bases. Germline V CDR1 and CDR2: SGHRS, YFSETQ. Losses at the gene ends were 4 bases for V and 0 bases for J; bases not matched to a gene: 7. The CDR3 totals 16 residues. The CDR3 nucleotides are TGCGCCAGCAGCCTGAGACAGGGAAACTCTGGAAACACCATATATTTT. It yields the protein CASSLRQGNSGNTIYF.

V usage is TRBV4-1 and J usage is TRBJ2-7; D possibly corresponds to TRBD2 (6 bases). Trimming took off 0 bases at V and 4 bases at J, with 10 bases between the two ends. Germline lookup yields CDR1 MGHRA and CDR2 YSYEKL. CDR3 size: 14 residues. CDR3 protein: CASSQDRGRYEQYF. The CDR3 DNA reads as TGCGCCAGCAGCCAAGATCGTGGGAGGTACGAGCAGTACTTC.

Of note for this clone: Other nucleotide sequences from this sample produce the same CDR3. The CDR3 reads CAWSGRLSNQPQHF. The CDR3 nucleotides are TGTGCCTGGAGTGGACGGCTTAGCAATCAGCCCCAGCATTTT. The chain carries TRBV30 and TRBJ1-5; D unclear. Germline V gene lookup returns CDR1 GTSNPN and CDR2 SVGIG (reference sequence). The CDR3 loop spans 14 amino acids. V lost 1 base and J 0 bases, leaving 7 bases between the germline ends.

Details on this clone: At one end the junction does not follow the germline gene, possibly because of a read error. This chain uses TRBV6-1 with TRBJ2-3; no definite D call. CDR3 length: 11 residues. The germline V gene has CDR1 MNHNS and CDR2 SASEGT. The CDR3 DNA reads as TGTGCCAGCAGAGAAGTGAATACGCAGTATTTT. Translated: CASREVNTQYF.

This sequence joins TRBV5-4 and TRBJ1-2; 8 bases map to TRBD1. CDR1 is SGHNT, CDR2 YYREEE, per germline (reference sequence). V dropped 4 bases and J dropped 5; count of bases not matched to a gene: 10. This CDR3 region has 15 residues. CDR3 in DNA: TGTGCCAGCAGCGAAGGCAGGGGGCGCTTTTATGGCTACACCTTC. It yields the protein CASSEGRGRFYGYTF.

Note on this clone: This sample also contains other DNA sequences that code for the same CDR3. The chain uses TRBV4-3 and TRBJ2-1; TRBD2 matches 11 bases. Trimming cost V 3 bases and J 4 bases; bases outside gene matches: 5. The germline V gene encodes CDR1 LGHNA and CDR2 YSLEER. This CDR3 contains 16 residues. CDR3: CASSQELAGGYNEQFF. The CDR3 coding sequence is TGCGCCAGCAGCCAGGAGCTAGCGGGAGGATACAATGAGCAGTTCTTC.

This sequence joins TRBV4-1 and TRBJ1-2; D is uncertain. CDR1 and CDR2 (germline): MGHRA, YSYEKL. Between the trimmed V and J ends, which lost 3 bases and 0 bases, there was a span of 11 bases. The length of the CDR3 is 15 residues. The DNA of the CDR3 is TGCGCCAGCAGCCACCCGGACCGCTCTAACTATGGCTACACCTTC. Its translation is CASSHPDRSNYGYTF.

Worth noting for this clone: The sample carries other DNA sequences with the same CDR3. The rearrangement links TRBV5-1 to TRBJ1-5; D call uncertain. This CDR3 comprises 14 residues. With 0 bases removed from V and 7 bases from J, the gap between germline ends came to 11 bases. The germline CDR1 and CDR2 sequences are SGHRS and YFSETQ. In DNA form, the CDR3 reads TGCGCCAGCAGCTTGGAGGGTTCGGGGCAGCCCCAGCATTTT. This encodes CASSLEGSGQPQHF. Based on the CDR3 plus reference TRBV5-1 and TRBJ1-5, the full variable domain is KAGVTQTPRYLIKTRGQQVTLSCSPISGHRSVSWYQQTPGQGLQFLFEYFSETQRNKGNFPGRFSGRQFSNSRSEMNVSTLELGDSALYLCASSLEGSGQPQHFGDGTRLSIL.

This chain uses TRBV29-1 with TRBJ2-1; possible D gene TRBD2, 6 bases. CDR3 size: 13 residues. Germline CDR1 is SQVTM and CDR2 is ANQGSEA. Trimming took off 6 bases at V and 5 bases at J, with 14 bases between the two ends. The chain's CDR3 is CSVGLNEDNEQFF. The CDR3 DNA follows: TGCAGCGTGGGACTCAACGAGGACAATGAGCAGTTCTTC.

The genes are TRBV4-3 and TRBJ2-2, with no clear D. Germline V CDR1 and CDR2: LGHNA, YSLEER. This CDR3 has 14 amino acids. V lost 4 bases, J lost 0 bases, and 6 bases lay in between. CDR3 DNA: TGCGCCAGCAGCCGGACGACGAACACCGGGGAGCTGTTTTTT. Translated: CASSRTTNTGELFF.

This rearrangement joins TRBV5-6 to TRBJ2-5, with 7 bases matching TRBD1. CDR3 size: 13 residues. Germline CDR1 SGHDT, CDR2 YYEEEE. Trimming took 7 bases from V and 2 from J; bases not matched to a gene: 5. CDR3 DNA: TGTGCCAGCTCACCGGACAGGCAAGAGACCCAGTACTTC. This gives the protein CASSPDRQETQYF.

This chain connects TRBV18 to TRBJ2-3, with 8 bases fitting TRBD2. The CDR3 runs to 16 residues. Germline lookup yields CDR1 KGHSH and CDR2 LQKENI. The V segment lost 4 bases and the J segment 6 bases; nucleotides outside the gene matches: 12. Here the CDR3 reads CASSLGTTGGADTQYF. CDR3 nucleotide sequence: TGTGCCAGCTCACTCGGGACTACGGGAGGGGCTGATACGCAGTATTTT.

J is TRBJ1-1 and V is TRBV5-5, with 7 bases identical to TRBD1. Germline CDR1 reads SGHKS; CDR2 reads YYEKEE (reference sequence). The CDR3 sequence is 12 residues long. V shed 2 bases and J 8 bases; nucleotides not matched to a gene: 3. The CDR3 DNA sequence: TGTGCCAGCAGCTTAGGGGGCAAGGAAGCTTTCTTT. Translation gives CASSLGGKEAFF.

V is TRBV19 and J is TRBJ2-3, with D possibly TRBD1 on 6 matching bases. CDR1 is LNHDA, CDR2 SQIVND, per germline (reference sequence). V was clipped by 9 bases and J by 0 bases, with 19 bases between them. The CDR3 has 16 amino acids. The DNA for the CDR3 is TGTGCCAGATCCCTTCGGGACACCTCAAGCACAGATACGCAGTATTTT. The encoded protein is CARSLRDTSSTDTQYF.

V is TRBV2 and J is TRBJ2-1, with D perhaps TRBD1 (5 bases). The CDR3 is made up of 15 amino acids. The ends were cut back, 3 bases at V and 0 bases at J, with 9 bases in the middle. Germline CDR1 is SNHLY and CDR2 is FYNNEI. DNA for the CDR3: TGTGCCAGCAGTGAGGGGCCAGGCTCCTACAATGAGCAGTTCTTC. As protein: CASSEGPGSYNEQFF.

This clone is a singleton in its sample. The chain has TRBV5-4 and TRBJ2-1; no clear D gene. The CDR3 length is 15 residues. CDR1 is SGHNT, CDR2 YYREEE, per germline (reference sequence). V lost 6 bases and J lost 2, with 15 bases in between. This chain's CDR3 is CASNKGPSPYNEQFF. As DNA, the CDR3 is TGTGCCAGCAACAAAGGGCCTTCCCCCTACAATGAGCAGTTCTTC. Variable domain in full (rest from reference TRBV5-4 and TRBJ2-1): ETGVTQSPTHLIKTRGQQVTLRCSSQSGHNTVSWYQQALGQGPQFIFQYYREEENGRGNFPPRFSGLQFPNYSSELNVNALELDDSALYLCASNKGPSPYNEQFFGPGTRLTVL.

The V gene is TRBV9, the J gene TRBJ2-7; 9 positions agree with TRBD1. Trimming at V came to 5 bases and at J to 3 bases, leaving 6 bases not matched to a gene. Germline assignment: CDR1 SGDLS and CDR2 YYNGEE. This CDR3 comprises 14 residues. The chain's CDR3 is CASSTGTGYYEQYF. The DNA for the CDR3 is TGTGCCAGCAGTACCGGGACAGGGTACTACGAGCAGTACTTC.

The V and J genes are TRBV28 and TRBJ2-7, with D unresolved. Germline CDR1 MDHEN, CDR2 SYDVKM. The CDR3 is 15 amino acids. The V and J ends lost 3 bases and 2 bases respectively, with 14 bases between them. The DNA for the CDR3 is TGTGCCAGCAGTTTTCATATCCCGAGAACCTACGAGCAGTACTTC. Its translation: CASSFHIPRTYEQYF. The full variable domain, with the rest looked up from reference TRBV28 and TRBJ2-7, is DVKVTQSSRYLVKRTGEKVFLECVQDMDHENMFWYRQDPGLGLRLIYFSYDVKMKEKGDIPEGYSVSREKKERFSLILESASTNQTSMYLCASSFHIPRTYEQYFGPGTRLTVT.

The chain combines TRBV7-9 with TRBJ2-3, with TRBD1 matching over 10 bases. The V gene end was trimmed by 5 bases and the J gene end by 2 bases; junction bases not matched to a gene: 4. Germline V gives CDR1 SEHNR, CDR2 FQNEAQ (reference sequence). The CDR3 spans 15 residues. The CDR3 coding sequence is TGTGCCAGCAGCCGAGGGACAGGGGCCACAGATACGCAGTATTTT. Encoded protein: CASSRGTGATDTQYF.

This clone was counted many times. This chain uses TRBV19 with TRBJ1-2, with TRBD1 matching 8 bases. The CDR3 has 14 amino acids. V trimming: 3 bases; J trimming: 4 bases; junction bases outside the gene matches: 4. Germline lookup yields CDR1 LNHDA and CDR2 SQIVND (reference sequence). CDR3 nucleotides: TGTGCCAGTAGTATCAGTACAGGGGGCTATGGCTACACCTTC. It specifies CASSISTGGYGYTF. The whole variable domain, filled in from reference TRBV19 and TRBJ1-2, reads DGGITQSPKYLFRKEGQNVTLSCEQNLNHDAMYWYRQDPGQGLRLIYYSQIVNDFQKGDIAEGYSVSREKKESFPLTVTSAQKNPTAFYLCASSISTGGYGYTFGSGTRLTVV.